This is a list of T cell receptor beta chains from one sample in a study of shared clonotypes between healthy human individuals. Sequencing used immunoSEQ multiplex PCR; TCRdb keeps in-frame clones, though not all of them. Of approximately 2,300,000 clones in the sample, 85% to 95% are singletons; the top ten hold approximately 0.39%. The material sequenced was naive CD4+ T cells from PBMCs. The receptors were gathered from a man younger than 35 in good health. Some clones in this sample may be carry-over from other donors' samples. Each CDR3 is given with its conserved first and last residue. D genes are given only for firm matches. Not every row has a clone size; where given, it reads once, few, many or a size class.

v_gene	j_gene	d_gene	abundance	CDR3nt	CDR3aa
TRBV10-3	TRBJ1-5	TRBD1	once	TGTGCCACCGAAACGACAGGGGGCAATCAGCCCCAGCATTTT	CATETTGGNQPQHF
TRBV9	TRBJ1-2	.	.	TGTGCCAGCAGCGTAGACGGGACAAGTGACGGCTACACCTTC	CASSVDGTSDGYTF
TRBV27	TRBJ2-1	TRBD2	.	TGTGCCAGCAGTCCGGCGGGGGGTCAGCAGTTCTTC	CASSPAGGQQFF
TRBV7-3	TRBJ1-1	.	.	TGTGCCAGCAGCTTAAAAGGGGGGGCAAACGAAGCTTTCTTT	CASSLKGGANEAFF
TRBV28	TRBJ1-5	.	.	TGTGCCAGCAGACCCGGACACGCGAGGCCCCAGCATTTT	CASRPGHARPQHF
TRBV2	TRBJ2-2	TRBD1	.	TGTGCCAGCAGTAGACAGGGGACGAACACCGGGGAGCTGTTTTTT	CASSRQGTNTGELFF
TRBV6-6	TRBJ2-2	.	.	TGTGCCAGCATGGGGTCCGTCCCCGGGGAGCTGTTTTTT	CASMGSVPGELFF
TRBV5-4	TRBJ2-3	TRBD2	.	TGTGCCAGCAGCTACCTAGCGGGAGCGACCACAGATACGCAGTATTTT	CASSYLAGATTDTQYF
TRBV12-5	TRBJ2-7	TRBD2	.	TGTGCTAGTGCCACCTCGGGAGGGCGGGAGCAGTACTTC	CASATSGGREQYF
TRBV7-9	TRBJ1-1	.	.	TGTGCCAGCAGCTCTCGAAGGGTAAGCAGGACTGAAGCTTTCTTT	CASSSRRVSRTEAFF
TRBV5-1	TRBJ1-4	.	.	TGCGCCAGCAGCCCAGGGCACGACGGGGAAAAACTGTTTTTT	CASSPGHDGEKLFF
TRBV10-2	TRBJ1-2	.	.	TGCGCCAGCAGCCCCGGGGGTCTCCGGAACTATGGCTACACCTTC	CASSPGGLRNYGYTF
TRBV14	TRBJ1-1	.	.	TGTGCCAGCAGCCAAGGCGGGACAACCATGAACACTGAAGCTTTCTTT	CASSQGGTTMNTEAFF
TRBV7-3	TRBJ1-4	.	.	TGTGCCAGCAGCTTAAGAGGGGGTACGGATGAAAAACTGTTTTTT	CASSLRGGTDEKLFF
TRBV15	TRBJ1-1	.	once	TGTGCCACCAGCAGAGCTAGACAGACAAACACTGAAGCTTTCTTT	CATSRARQTNTEAFF
TRBV11-3	TRBJ2-2	.	.	TGTGCCAGCAGCTTAGGTTATAGAACCGGGGAGCTGTTTTTT	CASSLGYRTGELFF
TRBV6-1	TRBJ2-7	TRBD1	.	TGTGCCAGCAGTGGGCCGGGACAGGGGTTCTACGAGCAGTACTTC	CASSGPGQGFYEQYF
TRBV6-6	TRBJ2-2	.	.	TGTGCCAGCAGTTACGTGGGGTACACCGGGGAGCTGTTTTTT	CASSYVGYTGELFF
TRBV7-2	TRBJ1-5	.	.	TGTGCCAGCAGCTTAATGGGCCGGGGCGTGAGGGTACAGCCCCAGCATTTT	CASSLMGRGVRVQPQHF
TRBV11-3	TRBJ2-1	TRBD2	.	TGTGCCAGCAGCTTCCCTGGGGTAGCGGGGTTCAATGAGCAGTTCTTC	CASSFPGVAGFNEQFF
TRBV9	TRBJ2-7	TRBD2	.	TGTGCCAGCAGCGTAGAGCTAGCGGGAGGGGGTGAGCAGTACTTC	CASSVELAGGGEQYF
TRBV5-6	TRBJ2-5	TRBD2	.	TGTGCCAGCAACCTAGCGGGAGGGCCGGAGACCCAGTACTTC	CASNLAGGPETQYF
TRBV7-2	TRBJ2-5	TRBD2	.	TGTGCCAGCAGCTTCGGAGTTGTGACTAGCGGGAGGGTTGGGCAGTACTTC	CASSFGVVTSGRVGQYF
TRBV6-1	TRBJ1-2	TRBD1	.	TGTGCCAGCAGTGAAGTTCGGGACAGCTATGGCTACACCTTC	CASSEVRDSYGYTF
TRBV19	TRBJ1-5	TRBD1	few	TGTGCCAGTAGTACCCGGACAGGGCAGGCTCAGCCCCAGCATTTT	CASSTRTGQAQPQHF
TRBV7-8	TRBJ2-7	TRBD2	.	TGTGCCAGCAGCTTCCGCAGGCGAGCGGGAGGGTACGAGCAGTACTTC	CASSFRRRAGGYEQYF